Below, one TCR beta chain is given with its context. No antigen is known for it. The data stem from a study of T cell responses to AZD1222 COVID-19 vaccine. Overall study results and limits: Donors, mostly white British, included more females; clonal diversity was possibly underestimated. Baseline serology detected seropositivity in only six AZD1222 recipients. Among spike-specific TCRs, nearly half reportedly target unmutated variant regions. The breadth and depth of Spike-specific TCRs increased once two AZD1222 doses had been given.

Measured with immunoSEQ multiplex PCR; TCRdb has only the in-frame clones, and not every one. The sample contains 100,000 to 150,000 clones, more than 75% of which appear only once. The sequenced sample was peripheral blood, obtained on day 0 of AZD1222 vaccination. This sequence originates from an adult in good health.

The CDR3 DNA reads TGTGCCTGGTCACTAGCGGGCCCCTACAATGAGCAGTTCTTC. Residues: CAWSLAGPYNEQFF. The V call is TRBV30, the J call TRBJ2-1, with 9 bases identical to TRBD2. The CDR3 covers 14 residues. Germline CDR1 is GTSNPN and CDR2 is SVGIG (reference sequence). The trim removed 5 bases at V and 2 bases at J, leaving 4 bases unmatched. The full variable domain, in which reference TRBV30 and TRBJ2-1 provide the parts outside the CDR3, is SQTIHQWPATLVQPVGSPLSLECTVEGTSNPNLYWYRQAAGRGLQLLFYSVGIGQISSEVPQNLSASRPQDRQFILSSKKLLLSDSGFYLCAWSLAGPYNEQFFGPGTRLTVL.